By share, the clone carrying this T cell receptor (beta chain) counts as medium-sized. Its specificity is not known. The germline CDR1 and CDR2 sequences are ENHRY and SYGVKD. The CDR3 is 13 amino acids. Losses at the gene ends were 6 bases for V and 6 bases for J; bases not matched to a gene: 5. This sample is part of a study of liver allograft versus peripheral blood T cells. Study background: Recipients' peripheral blood supplied the T cell receptor repertoires against which those in transplanted livers were compared. Study-wide results and caveats: Reportedly, the T cell receptor repertoires present inside liver allografts differed from those in peripheral blood.

Using its own MiXCR run on the reads, TCRdb lists one record per CDR3 protein. The sample holds about 5,300 distinct CDR3 sequences, approximately 15% seen once. The clonotype originates from a human patient who had a liver transplant. Some T cells may have come from the graft donor. The chain is built from TRBV10-3 and TRBJ1-2, with 9 bases lining up with TRBD1. CDR3 in amino acids: CAIRPGQGNGYTF. The CDR3 nucleotides are TGTGCCATCAGGCCGGGACAGGGAAATGGCTACACCTTC.